This T cell receptor beta chain was sequenced for a study of T cells after yellow fever vaccination. Study findings and constraints: Reappearance after the booster was observed for most primary-vaccination clones (about 97% CD4, about 91% CD8).

This clonotype was seen only a few times. Its antigen is still unknown. The CDR3 is 17 amino acids. The ends lost 0 bases at V and 3 bases at J; junction bases unmatched: 7. Per the germline V gene, CDR1 is SGHRS and CDR2 is YFSETQ. 5'RACE template switching added a universal primer site and UMIs to TCR cDNA. TCRdb passed the 5' RACE reads through MiXCR, listing each CDR3 protein once. The sample has 500,000 to 650,000 distinct CDR3 sequences, over 9% seen once. The origin of this receptor is a man aged 30-40 years who received the YFV17D yellow fever vaccine. The sequencing here drew on PBMCs, taken on the day of the yellow fever booster vaccination. The V gene is TRBV5-1, the J gene TRBJ1-4; 8 bases fit TRBD1. The CDR3 region is CASSLGQGIRANEKLFF. DNA for the CDR3: TGCGCCAGCAGCTTGGGACAGGGGATTAGGGCTAATGAAAAACTGTTTTTT. The full variable domain, rest sourced from reference TRBV5-1 and TRBJ1-4, is KAGVTQTPRYLIKTRGQQVTLSCSPISGHRSVSWYQQTPGQGLQFLFEYFSETQRNKGNFPGRFSGRQFSNSRSEMNVSTLELGDSALYLCASSLGQGIRANEKLFFGSGTQLSVL.